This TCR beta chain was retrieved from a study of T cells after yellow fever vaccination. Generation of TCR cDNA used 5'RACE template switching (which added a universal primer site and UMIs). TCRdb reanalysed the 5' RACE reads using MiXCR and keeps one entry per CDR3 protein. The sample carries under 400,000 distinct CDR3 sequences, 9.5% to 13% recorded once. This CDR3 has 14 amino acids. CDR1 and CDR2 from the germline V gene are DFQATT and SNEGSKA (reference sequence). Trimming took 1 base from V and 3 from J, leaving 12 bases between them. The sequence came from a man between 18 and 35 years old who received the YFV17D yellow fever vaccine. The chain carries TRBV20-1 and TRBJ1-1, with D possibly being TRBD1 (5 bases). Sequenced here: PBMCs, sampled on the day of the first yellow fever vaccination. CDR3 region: CSARVVVGDTEAFF. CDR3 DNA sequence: TGCAGTGCTAGAGTAGTGGTAGGGGACACTGAAGCTTTCTTT.